The sequence of this T cell receptor (beta chain) was determined in a study of blood T cell repertoires in COVID-19. Study context: There were acute and convalescent COVID-19 samples, and they came from the United States, Italy and Spain. T cells, B-cell-depleted T cells, or PBMCs supplied cDNA or gDNA.

Here immunoSEQ multiplex PCR was the method, and the copy in TCRdb shows in-frame clones only, minus some. The sample has 380,000 or so clones, 70% to 90% seen once. The CDR3 spans 16 residues. Trimming took off 3 bases at V and 5 bases at J, with 19 bases between the two ends. Germline V lookup: CDR1 MDHEN, CDR2 SYDVKM. Sequencing was carried out using peripheral blood. This chain connects TRBV28 to TRBJ1-2; D might be TRBD1 (5 bases). This TCR came from a man aged 35 to 55 with acute or convalescent COVID-19. The CDR3 region has the DNA TGTGCCAGCAGTTTGGGGGGTCGTTTCGTACCGTATGGCTACACCTTC. This encodes CASSLGGRFVPYGYTF.